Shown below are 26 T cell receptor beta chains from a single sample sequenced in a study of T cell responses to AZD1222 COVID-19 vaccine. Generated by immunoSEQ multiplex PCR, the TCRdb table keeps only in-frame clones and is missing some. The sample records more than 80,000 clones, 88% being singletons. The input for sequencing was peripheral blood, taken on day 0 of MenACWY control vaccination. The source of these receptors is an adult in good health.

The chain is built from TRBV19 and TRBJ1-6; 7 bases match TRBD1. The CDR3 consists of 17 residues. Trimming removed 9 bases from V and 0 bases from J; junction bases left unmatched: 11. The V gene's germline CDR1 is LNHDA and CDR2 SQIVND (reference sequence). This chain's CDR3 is CASAAGGRSSYNSPLHF. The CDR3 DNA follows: TGTGCCAGCGCTGCAGGGGGAAGGAGCTCCTATAATTCACCCCTCCACTTT.

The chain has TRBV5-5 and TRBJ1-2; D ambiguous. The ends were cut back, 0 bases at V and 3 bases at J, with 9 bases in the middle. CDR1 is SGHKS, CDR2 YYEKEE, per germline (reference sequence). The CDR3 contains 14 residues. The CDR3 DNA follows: TGTGCCAGCAGCTTGGTTCTCGTAGACTATGGCTACACCTTC. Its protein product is CASSLVLVDYGYTF.

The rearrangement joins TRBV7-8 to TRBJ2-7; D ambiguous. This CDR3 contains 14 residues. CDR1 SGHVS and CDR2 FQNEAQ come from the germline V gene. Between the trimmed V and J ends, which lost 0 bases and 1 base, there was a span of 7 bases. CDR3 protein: CASSLAGISYEQYF. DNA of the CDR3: TGTGCCAGCAGCTTAGCGGGAATTTCCTACGAGCAGTACTTC.

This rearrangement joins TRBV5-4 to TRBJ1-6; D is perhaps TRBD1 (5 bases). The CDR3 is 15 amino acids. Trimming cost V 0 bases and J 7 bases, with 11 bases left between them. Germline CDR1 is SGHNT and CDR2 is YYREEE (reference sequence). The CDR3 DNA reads TGTGCCAGCAGCTTGGCGGACAAGGGGAATTCACCCCTCCACTTT. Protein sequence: CASSLADKGNSPLHF.

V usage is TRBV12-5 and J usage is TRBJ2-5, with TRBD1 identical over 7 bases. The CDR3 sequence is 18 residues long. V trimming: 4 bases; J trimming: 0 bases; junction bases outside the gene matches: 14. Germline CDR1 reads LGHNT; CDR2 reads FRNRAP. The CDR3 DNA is TGTGCTAGTGGTTCCCCGGCAGGTTCAGGGGGTTACCAAGAGACCCAGTACTTC. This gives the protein CASGSPAGSGGYQETQYF. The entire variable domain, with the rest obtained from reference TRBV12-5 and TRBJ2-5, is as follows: DARVTQTPRHKVTEMGQEVTMRCQPILGHNTVFWYRQTMMQGLELLAYFRNRAPLDDSGMPKDRFSAEMPDATLATLKIQPSEPRDSAVYFCASGSPAGSGGYQETQYFGPGTRLLVL.

CDR3 coding DNA: TGTGCCAGCAGCTTAGACGGAGGGGGTTACAATTCACCCCTCCACTTT. Encoded protein: CASSLDGGGYNSPLHF. The rearrangement joins TRBV7-2 to TRBJ1-6; D is perhaps TRBD1 (6 bases). CDR3 length: 16 amino acids. Germline V gives CDR1 SGHTA, CDR2 FQGNSA. V gave up 1 base and J gave up 7 bases, with 14 bases separating them.

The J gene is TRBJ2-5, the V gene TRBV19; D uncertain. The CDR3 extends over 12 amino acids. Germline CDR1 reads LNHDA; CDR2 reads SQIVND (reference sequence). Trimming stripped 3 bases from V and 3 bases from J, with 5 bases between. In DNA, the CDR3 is TGTGCCAGTAGTATTGGGAAAGAGACCCAGTACTTC. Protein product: CASSIGKETQYF.

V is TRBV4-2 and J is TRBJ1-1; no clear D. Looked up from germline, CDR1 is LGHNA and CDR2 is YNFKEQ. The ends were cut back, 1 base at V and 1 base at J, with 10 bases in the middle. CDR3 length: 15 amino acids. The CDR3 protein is CASSQGTNTNTEAFF. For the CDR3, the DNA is TGTGCCAGCAGCCAAGGGACCAACACGAACACTGAAGCTTTCTTT.

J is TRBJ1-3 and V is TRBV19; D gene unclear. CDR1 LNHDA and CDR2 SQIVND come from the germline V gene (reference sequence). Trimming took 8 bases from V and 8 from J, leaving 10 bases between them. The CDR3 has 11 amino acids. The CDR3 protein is CASGPVHTIYF. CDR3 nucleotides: TGTGCCAGTGGGCCTGTACACACCATATATTTT. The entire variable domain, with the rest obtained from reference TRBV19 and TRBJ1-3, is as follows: DGGITQSPKYLFRKEGQNVTLSCEQNLNHDAMYWYRQDPGQGLRLIYYSQIVNDFQKGDIAEGYSVSREKKESFPLTVTSAQKNPTAFYLCASGPVHTIYFGEGSWLTVV.

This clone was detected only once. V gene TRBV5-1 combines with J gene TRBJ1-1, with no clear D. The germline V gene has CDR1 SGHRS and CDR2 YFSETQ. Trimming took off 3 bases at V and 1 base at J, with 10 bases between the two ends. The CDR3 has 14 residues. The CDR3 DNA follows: TGCGCCAGCAGCTCCGACGTCTCGAACACTGAAGCTTTCTTT. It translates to CASSSDVSNTEAFF.

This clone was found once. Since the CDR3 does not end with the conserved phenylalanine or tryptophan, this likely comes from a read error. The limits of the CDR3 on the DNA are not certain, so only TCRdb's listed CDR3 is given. The CDR3 sequence is CASSTETGTYLYG. The rearrangement joins TRBV7-9 to TRBJ1-1. CDR1 SEHNR and CDR2 FQNEAQ come from the germline V gene (reference sequence). The CDR3 is 13 residues long, ends included.

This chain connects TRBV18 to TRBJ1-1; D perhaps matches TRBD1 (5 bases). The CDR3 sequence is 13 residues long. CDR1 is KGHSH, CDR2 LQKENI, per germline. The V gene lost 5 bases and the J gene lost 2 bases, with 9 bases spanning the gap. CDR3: CASSTRDNTEAFF. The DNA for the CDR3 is TGTGCCAGCTCAACCAGGGACAACACTGAAGCTTTCTTT.

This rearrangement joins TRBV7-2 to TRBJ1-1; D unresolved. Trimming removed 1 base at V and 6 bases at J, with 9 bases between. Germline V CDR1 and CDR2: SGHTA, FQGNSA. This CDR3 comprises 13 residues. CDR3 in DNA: TGTGCCAGCAGCTTAGATGGCAGCGCTGAAGCTTTCTTT. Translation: CASSLDGSAEAFF.

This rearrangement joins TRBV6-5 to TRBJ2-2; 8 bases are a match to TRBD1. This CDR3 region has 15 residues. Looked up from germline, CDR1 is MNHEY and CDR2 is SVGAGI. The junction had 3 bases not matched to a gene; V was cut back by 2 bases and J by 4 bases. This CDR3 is CASSYETGVTGELFF. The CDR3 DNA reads TGTGCCAGCAGTTACGAGACAGGGGTCACCGGGGAGCTGTTTTTT.

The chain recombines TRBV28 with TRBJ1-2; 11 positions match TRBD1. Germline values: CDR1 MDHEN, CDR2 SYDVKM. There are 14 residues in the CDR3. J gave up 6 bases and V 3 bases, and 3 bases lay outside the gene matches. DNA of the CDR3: TGTGCCAGCAGTTTGGACAGGGGGCAAGATGGCTACACCTTC. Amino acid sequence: CASSLDRGQDGYTF.

The CDR3 region is CASAHRDRGPEKLFF. CDR3 sequence (DNA): TGTGCCAGTGCCCACCGGGACAGGGGCCCTGAAAAACTGTTTTTT. The V call is TRBV19, the J call TRBJ1-4; 10 bases map to TRBD1. V trimming: 8 bases; J trimming: 7 bases; junction bases outside the gene matches: 10. The CDR3 has 15 amino acids. Germline V lookup: CDR1 LNHDA, CDR2 SQIVND (reference sequence).

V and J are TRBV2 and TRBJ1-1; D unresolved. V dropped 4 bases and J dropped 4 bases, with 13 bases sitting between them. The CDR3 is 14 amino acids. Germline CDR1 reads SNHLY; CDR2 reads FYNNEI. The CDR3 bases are TGTGCCAGCAGTGCTTGGGTTAAAATCACTGAAGCTTTCTTT. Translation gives CASSAWVKITEAFF.

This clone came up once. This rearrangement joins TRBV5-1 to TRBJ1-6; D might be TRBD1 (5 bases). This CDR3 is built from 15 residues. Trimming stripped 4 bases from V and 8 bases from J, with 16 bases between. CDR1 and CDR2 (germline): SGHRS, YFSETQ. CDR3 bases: TGCGCCAGCAGCCCCCTGGCAGGGTCGGATTCACCCCTCCACTTT. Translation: CASSPLAGSDSPLHF.

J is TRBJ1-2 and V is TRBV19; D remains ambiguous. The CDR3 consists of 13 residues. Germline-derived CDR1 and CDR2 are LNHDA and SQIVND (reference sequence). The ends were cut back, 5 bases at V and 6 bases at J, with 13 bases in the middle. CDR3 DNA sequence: TGTGCCAGTAGTGCCCTCCTAGGGCATGGCTACACCTTC. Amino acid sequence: CASSALLGHGYTF. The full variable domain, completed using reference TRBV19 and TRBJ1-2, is DGGITQSPKYLFRKEGQNVTLSCEQNLNHDAMYWYRQDPGQGLRLIYYSQIVNDFQKGDIAEGYSVSREKKESFPLTVTSAQKNPTAFYLCASSALLGHGYTFGSGTRLTVV.

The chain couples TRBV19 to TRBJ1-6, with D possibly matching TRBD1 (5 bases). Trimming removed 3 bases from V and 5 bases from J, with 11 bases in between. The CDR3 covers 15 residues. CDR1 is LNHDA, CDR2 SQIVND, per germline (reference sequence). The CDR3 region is CASSMQGDHNSPLHF. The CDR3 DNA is TGTGCCAGTAGTATGCAGGGAGACCATAATTCACCCCTCCACTTT. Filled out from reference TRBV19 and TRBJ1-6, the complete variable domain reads DGGITQSPKYLFRKEGQNVTLSCEQNLNHDAMYWYRQDPGQGLRLIYYSQIVNDFQKGDIAEGYSVSREKKESFPLTVTSAQKNPTAFYLCASSMQGDHNSPLHFGNGTRLTVT.

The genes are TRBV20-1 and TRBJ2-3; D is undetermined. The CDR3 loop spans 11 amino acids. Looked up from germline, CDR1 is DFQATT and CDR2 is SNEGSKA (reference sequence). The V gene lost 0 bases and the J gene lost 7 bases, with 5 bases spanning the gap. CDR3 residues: CSARDSYTQYF. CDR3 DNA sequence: TGCAGTGCTAGAGATTCTTATACGCAGTATTTT.

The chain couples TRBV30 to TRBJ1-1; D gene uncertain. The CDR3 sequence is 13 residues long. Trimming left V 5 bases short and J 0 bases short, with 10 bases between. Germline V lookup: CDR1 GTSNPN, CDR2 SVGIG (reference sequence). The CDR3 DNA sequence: TGTGCCTGGCAGAGGAATATGAACACTGAAGCTTTCTTT. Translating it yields CAWQRNMNTEAFF.

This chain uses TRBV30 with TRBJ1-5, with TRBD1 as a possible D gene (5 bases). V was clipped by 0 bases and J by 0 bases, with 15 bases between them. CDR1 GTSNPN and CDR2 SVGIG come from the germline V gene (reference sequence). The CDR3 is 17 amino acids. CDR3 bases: TGTGCCTGGAGTGTACGACGGGACGCCTATAGCAATCAGCCCCAGCATTTT. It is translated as CAWSVRRDAYSNQPQHF.

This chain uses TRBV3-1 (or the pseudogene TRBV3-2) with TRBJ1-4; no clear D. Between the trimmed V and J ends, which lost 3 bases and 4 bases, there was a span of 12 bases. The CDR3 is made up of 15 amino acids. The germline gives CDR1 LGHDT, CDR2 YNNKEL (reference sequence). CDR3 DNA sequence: TGTGCCAGCAGCCAGAACAGTCTAGATAATGAAAAACTGTTTTTT. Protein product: CASSQNSLDNEKLFF.

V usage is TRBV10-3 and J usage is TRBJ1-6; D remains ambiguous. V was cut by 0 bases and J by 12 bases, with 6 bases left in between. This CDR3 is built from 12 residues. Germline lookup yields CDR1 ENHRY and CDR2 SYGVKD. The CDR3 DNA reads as TGTGCCATCAGTGAGTCTACGGAACCCCTCCACTTT. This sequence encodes CAISESTEPLHF.

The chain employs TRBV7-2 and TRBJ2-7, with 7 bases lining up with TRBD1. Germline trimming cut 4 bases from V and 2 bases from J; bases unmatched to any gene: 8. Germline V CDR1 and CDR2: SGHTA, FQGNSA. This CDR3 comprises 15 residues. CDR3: CASSYDRATTYEQYF. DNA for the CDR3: TGTGCCAGCAGCTACGACAGGGCCACGACCTACGAGCAGTACTTC.